These 29 T cell receptor beta chains originate from one sample sequenced in a study of CD4 T cells in relation to SARS-CoV-2 and coronaviruses. CD4+ T cells from unexposed donors were obtained before the COVID-19 pandemic (2011-2018). Isolation of CD4+ T cells took place after about 10 days in culture. The antigens of these receptors remain unknown. Repertoires were generated with immunoSEQ multiplex PCR, while TCRdb's copy carries only in-frame clones and drops some. The sample has almost 30,000 clones, 60% to 85% seen once. Sequences were obtained from CD4+ T cells from PBMCs, cultured in vitro. These receptors originate from a human donor in good health.

V gene TRBV5-1 combines with J gene TRBJ2-4; D gene ambiguous. CDR3 size: 14 residues. The germline CDR1 and CDR2 sequences are SGHRS and YFSETQ. The V and J ends lost 0 bases and 5 bases respectively, with 9 bases between them. CDR3 DNA: TGCGCCAGCAGCTTGGGCGGTCGGGAAAACATTCAGTACTTC. Translating it yields CASSLGGRENIQYF.

This clone turned up a few times. This chain connects TRBV18 to TRBJ1-1; D unclear. The CDR3 loop spans 13 amino acids. Germline V gives CDR1 KGHSH, CDR2 LQKENI. V lost 2 bases and J lost 4, with 8 bases in between. The CDR3 here is CASSPEEGTEAFF. As DNA, the CDR3 is TGTGCCAGCTCACCAGAGGAGGGCACTGAAGCTTTCTTT.

The rearrangement uses TRBV3-1 (or the pseudogene TRBV3-2) and TRBJ2-5; 10 bases line up with TRBD2. The CDR3 is 15 amino acids. Germline V gene lookup returns CDR1 LGHDT and CDR2 YNNKEL (reference sequence). With V trimmed by 4 bases and J by 1 base, 3 bases remained unmatched. This CDR3 is CASSPQREGQETQYF. Written as DNA, the CDR3 is TGTGCCAGCAGCCCACAGCGGGAGGGCCAAGAGACCCAGTACTTC.

The gene calls are TRBV2 and TRBJ1-1; weak D call: TRBD1 (6 bases). Germline V gene lookup returns CDR1 SNHLY and CDR2 FYNNEI. V was pared by 6 bases and J by 11 bases, with 16 bases between. The CDR3 is 12 residues long. As DNA, the CDR3 is TGTGCCAGCAGGGTACCGGGACAAAAGGCTTTCTTT. This sequence encodes CASRVPGQKAFF.

The chain is built from TRBV28 and TRBJ1-3; no definite D call. Germline values: CDR1 MDHEN, CDR2 SYDVKM. V gave up 6 bases and J gave up 1 base, with 13 bases separating them. The CDR3 contains 15 residues. CDR3 sequence reads: CASRLNWRSGNTIYF. CDR3 DNA: TGTGCCAGCAGATTGAATTGGCGGTCTGGAAACACCATATATTTT.

The chain recombines TRBV7-2 with TRBJ1-4; a possible D gene is TRBD1 (6 bases). The CDR3 spans 15 residues. CDR1 and CDR2 from the germline V gene are SGHTA and FQGNSA. V lost 3 bases to trimming and J lost 7 bases, with 15 bases between them. The CDR3 sequence: CASSFDGGQSEKLFF. The CDR3 nucleotides are TGTGCCAGCAGCTTTGACGGGGGGCAGAGTGAAAAACTGTTTTTT.

The chain uses TRBV5-6 and TRBJ1-1, with unresolved D. Germline V gene data show CDR1 as SGHDT and CDR2 as YYEEEE. V was pared by 2 bases and J by 5 bases, with 4 bases between. The CDR3 runs to 11 residues. The CDR3 loop reads CASSFRTEAFF. The CDR3 DNA sequence: TGTGCCAGCAGCTTCCGGACTGAAGCTTTCTTT.

This clone showed up just a few times. The chain recombines TRBV4-2 with TRBJ1-1; D unclear. Germline CDR1 LGHNA, CDR2 YNFKEQ. The V gene lost 2 bases and the J gene lost 2 bases, with 12 bases spanning the gap. CDR3 length: 15 amino acids. CDR3 in DNA: TGTGCCAGCAGCCAAAGGCCGAGGGCCAACACTGAAGCTTTCTTT. It yields the protein CASSQRPRANTEAFF.

This clone has a handful of counts. The chain uses TRBV7-8 and TRBJ2-3; a possible D gene is TRBD2 (5 bases). Per the germline V gene, CDR1 is SGHVS and CDR2 is FQNEAQ. V lost 5 bases and J 1 base, leaving 16 bases between the germline ends. This CDR3 is built from 16 residues. CDR3 loop: CASSPTRGQGTDTQYF. Here the CDR3 DNA reads TGTGCCAGCAGCCCAACACGGGGTCAGGGCACAGATACGCAGTATTTT. Drawing the rest from reference TRBV7-8 and TRBJ2-3, the complete variable domain is GAGVSQSPRYKVAKRGQDVALRCDPISGHVSLFWYQQALGQGPEFLTYFQNEAQLDKSGLPSDRFFAERPEGSVSTLKIQRTQQEDSAVYLCASSPTRGQGTDTQYFGPGTRLTVL.

V and J are TRBV4-3 and TRBJ1-1, with D maybe TRBD1 (6 bases). The CDR3 spans 16 residues. The germline V gene encodes CDR1 LGHNA and CDR2 YSLEER. With 0 bases removed from V and 1 base from J, the gap between germline ends came to 12 bases. CDR3: CASSQETGHPNTEAFF. CDR3 nucleotides: TGCGCCAGCAGCCAAGAAACAGGGCACCCGAACACTGAAGCTTTCTTT.

This sequence joins TRBV5-1 and TRBJ1-2; TRBD1 matches at 11 bases. Losses at the gene ends were 2 bases for V and 6 bases for J; bases not matched to a gene: 12. The CDR3 has 17 residues. Germline CDR1 is SGHRS and CDR2 is YFSETQ. The CDR3, as DNA: TGCGCCAGCAGCTTTGGGGGACAGGGGGGGAATGAGGATGGCTACACCTTC. Encoded protein: CASSFGGQGGNEDGYTF.

This rearrangement joins TRBV5-6 to TRBJ1-2; TRBD1 aligns across 12 bases. V shed 7 bases and J 4 bases; nucleotides not matched to a gene: 11. The germline gives CDR1 SGHDT, CDR2 YYEEEE. The CDR3 consists of 16 residues. In DNA, the CDR3 is TGTGCCAGCGCTCGGGACAGGGGGCGCATCGGCTATGGCTACACCTTC. Translated, it gives CASARDRGRIGYGYTF.

The V call is TRBV10-3, the J call TRBJ2-2, with D perhaps matching TRBD2 (5 bases). Germline CDR1 is ENHRY and CDR2 is SYGVKD. With 5 bases removed from V and 7 bases from J, the gap between germline ends came to 14 bases. The CDR3 covers 14 residues. CDR3 in amino acids: CAISTSPGIGELFF. CDR3 bases: TGTGCCATCAGTACCAGTCCGGGGATCGGGGAGCTGTTTTTT.

The chain carries TRBV27 and TRBJ2-3; 8 nucleotides line up with TRBD2. The V segment lost 5 bases and the J segment 5 bases; nucleotides outside the gene matches: 12. The CDR3 consists of 16 residues. Germline lookup yields CDR1 MNHEY and CDR2 SMNVEV (reference sequence). CDR3 sequence reads: CASSAPFPLAGDTQYF. For the CDR3, the DNA is TGTGCCAGCAGTGCTCCCTTCCCCCTAGCGGGAGATACGCAGTATTTT.

J is TRBJ2-5 and V is TRBV6-5; 9 positions match TRBD1. CDR1 is MNHEY and CDR2 is SVGAGI in the germline V gene. Trimming removed 5 bases from V and 4 bases from J; junction bases left unmatched: 8. The CDR3 runs 15 residues. The CDR3 nucleotides read TGTGCCAGCAGTAGGACAACAGGGGGCGGAGAGACCCAGTACTTC. Translating it yields CASSRTTGGGETQYF.

This chain uses TRBV5-4 with TRBJ1-2, with D tentatively TRBD1 (5 bases). CDR3 size: 16 residues. The germline V gene has CDR1 SGHNT and CDR2 YYREEE (reference sequence). Trimming cost V 4 bases and J 0 bases, with 16 bases left between them. The CDR3 DNA is TGTGCCAGCAGCCAGAGAACAGGAACTCCTAACTATGGCTACACCTTC. Amino acids: CASSQRTGTPNYGYTF.

This clone was counted only a few times. The chain employs TRBV5-1 and TRBJ1-4; D remains unclear. The CDR3 consists of 13 residues. V lost 4 bases and J lost 7, with 11 bases in between. CDR1 and CDR2 from the germline V gene are SGHRS and YFSETQ. In DNA form, the CDR3 reads TGCGCCAGCAGCCCGGACGTAAGTGAAAAACTGTTTTTT. The encoded protein is CASSPDVSEKLFF.

The chain has TRBV19 and TRBJ1-2; no clear D. CDR1 and CDR2 (germline): LNHDA, SQIVND (reference sequence). CDR3 length: 16 amino acids. The germline V and J ends were trimmed by 7 bases and 4 bases, with 22 bases remaining between them. The CDR3 coding sequence is TGTGCCAGTACCCCCCTGGGCCAACGCATATCCTATGGCTACACCTTC. It encodes CASTPLGQRISYGYTF.

The chain recombines TRBV30 with TRBJ2-7, with D possibly TRBD1 on 5 matching bases. Trimming took 5 bases from V and 3 from J, leaving 8 bases between them. This CDR3 is 11 amino acids long. CDR1 GTSNPN and CDR2 SVGIG come from the germline V gene (reference sequence). DNA of the CDR3: TGTGCCTGGGGGGCCCGCTACGAGCAGTACTTC. Protein product: CAWGARYEQYF.

This clone showed up just a few times. The genes are TRBV3-1 (or the pseudogene TRBV3-2) and TRBJ2-7, with TRBD2 matching 10 bases. Per germline, CDR1 LGHDT and CDR2 YNNKEL (reference sequence). The CDR3 extends over 14 amino acids. After removal of 7 bases from V and 0 bases from J, the junction contained 3 bases not matched to a gene. CDR3 nucleotides: TGTGCCAGCACCAGCGGGGGGGCCTCCTACGAGCAGTACTTC. Translated: CASTSGGASYEQYF.

A few counts support this clone. The chain combines TRBV19 with TRBJ2-2; possible D gene TRBD1, 5 bases. The CDR3 loop spans 13 amino acids. Between the trimmed V and J ends, which lost 4 bases and 6 bases, there was a span of 9 bases. In germline, CDR1 is LNHDA, CDR2 SQIVND (reference sequence). This chain's CDR3 is CASSSRVSGELFF. In nucleotides, the CDR3 is TGTGCCAGTAGTAGCAGGGTTTCCGGGGAGCTGTTTTTT.

This clone was found a few times. V is TRBV18 and J is TRBJ2-5; perhaps D is TRBD1 or TRBD2 (5 bases each). Trimming stripped 2 bases from V and 5 bases from J, with 18 bases between. CDR3 length equals 16 residues. Germline V gives CDR1 KGHSH, CDR2 LQKENI. CDR3 residues: CASSPTGTARPETQYF. The DNA for the CDR3 is TGTGCCAGCTCACCAACCGGGACGGCTCGTCCCGAGACCCAGTACTTC.

The chain couples TRBV12-3 or TRBV12-4 to TRBJ2-4; 12 positions match TRBD1. The CDR3 runs 13 residues. J gave up 11 bases and V 8 bases, and 7 bases lay outside the gene matches. This CDR3 is CASGGGQGAVQYF. The CDR3 nucleotides are TGTGCCAGCGGCGGGGGACAGGGGGCCGTTCAGTACTTC.

This clone was detected only once. This chain links TRBV19 with TRBJ2-1, with 7 bases aligning to TRBD2. Germline lookup yields CDR1 LNHDA and CDR2 SQIVND (reference sequence). The CDR3 extends over 14 amino acids. The V and J ends lost 6 bases and 3 bases, in that order; junction bases with no gene match: 5. The CDR3 here is CASRDGGFYNEQFF. The CDR3 coding sequence is TGTGCCAGTAGAGACGGGGGGTTCTACAATGAGCAGTTCTTC. Based on the CDR3 plus reference TRBV19 and TRBJ2-1, the full variable domain is DGGITQSPKYLFRKEGQNVTLSCEQNLNHDAMYWYRQDPGQGLRLIYYSQIVNDFQKGDIAEGYSVSREKKESFPLTVTSAQKNPTAFYLCASRDGGFYNEQFFGPGTRLTVL.

The rearrangement links TRBV3-1 (or the pseudogene TRBV3-2) to TRBJ1-5; D is unclear. V was pared by 0 bases and J by 6 bases, with 9 bases between. The CDR3 length is 14 residues. Looked up from germline, CDR1 is LGHDT and CDR2 is YNNKEL (reference sequence). The CDR3 is CASSQDTVGQPQHF. Here the CDR3 DNA reads TGTGCCAGCAGCCAAGACACGGTAGGTCAGCCCCAGCATTTT.

This chain links TRBV29-1 with TRBJ2-3, with D possibly TRBD1 on 5 matching bases. Germline loops: CDR1 SQVTM, CDR2 ANQGSEA. Trimming took off 7 bases at V and 1 base at J, with 21 bases between the two ends. The CDR3 length is 16 residues. This CDR3 reads CSAPTQGGGGTDTQYF. In nucleotides, the CDR3 is TGCAGCGCCCCCACTCAGGGTGGCGGCGGCACAGATACGCAGTATTTT.

The chain couples TRBV7-9 to TRBJ1-2; TRBD1 aligns across 8 bases. CDR3 length equals 14 residues. V shed 5 bases and J 9 bases; nucleotides not matched to a gene: 11. Germline V gives CDR1 SEHNR, CDR2 FQNEAQ (reference sequence). For the CDR3, the DNA is TGTGCCAGCAGCCGGATGGGGACAGGTGATAGCTACACCTTC. This translates into CASSRMGTGDSYTF.

This chain links TRBV25-1 with TRBJ2-1; D remains ambiguous. This CDR3 comprises 12 residues. Germline assignment: CDR1 MGHDK and CDR2 SYGVNS. V lost 10 bases, J lost 8 bases, and 15 bases lay in between. The DNA for the CDR3 is TGTGCCACCTTGTCAGGTGCCGATGAGCAGTTCTTC. It specifies CATLSGADEQFF.

This chain connects TRBV6-6 to TRBJ2-7, with TRBD1 as a possible D gene (6 bases). Germline V gene sequence: CDR1 MNHNY, CDR2 SVGAGI (reference sequence). Trimming took 6 bases from V and 0 from J, leaving 15 bases between them. The CDR3 runs 15 residues. CDR3 sequence: CASRAGQRSSYEQYF. The DNA of the CDR3 is TGTGCCAGCAGGGCCGGACAGAGGAGCTCCTACGAGCAGTACTTC.